This TCR beta chain was recovered during a study of identical twins (TCRdb year 2016). Background on the whole study: The study deep-sequenced TCR alpha and beta repertoires from monozygotic twins, unrelated adults of various ages and cord blood to test whether fetal clonotypes persist. To rule out contamination, the twin experiments were replicated at different times with different library preparation protocols.

Every donor was a healthy Caucasian. The researchers also sequenced three unrelated adults who were not twins: a male aged 18 to 30, a male aged 50 to 60, and a female aged 50 to 60. Miltenyi CD45RO+ enrichment and human naive T-cell isolation kits were used to isolate memory (CD45RO+) and naive T cells from PBMC. CDR1 and CDR2, per the germline V gene, are SGHVS and FQNEAQ. The CDR3 has 12 amino acids, counting the end cysteine and phenylalanine. Just the 36-base CDR3 DNA is kept, in frame starting at base 1. The germline ends are 10 bases apart after V is trimmed by 2 bases and J by 9 bases. Receptors were amplified or captured by 5' RACE. These reads were obtained on an Illumina HiSeq 2000. Template switching added a universal primer binding site, and the final cDNA carried a unique molecular identifier that allowed TCR cDNA molecules to be counted accurately. Specific primers in the conserved constant-segment region were used to synthesize first-strand cDNA for the TCR alpha and beta chains. To control for contamination, each cDNA library was double barcoded with a SMART-Mk sample barcode plus Illumina barcodes. TruSeq adapter sequences, together with Illumina sample barcodes, were added in two successive PCR steps. Sequencing of the TCR alpha and beta cDNA libraries was done on the Illumina HiSeq platform using custom primers. For the original study's pipeline: Raw reads were processed with MiGEC to extract unique molecular identifiers, and MiXCR was used to determine CDR3 positions. Recombination models were inferred per individual with the repgenHMM and IGoR tools using an EM algorithm. Shared clonotype analysis was performed with the tcR package in R, normalizing sharing by the product of cloneset sizes. Out-of-frame nonproductive sequences were analyzed to study raw recombination free of thymic and clonal selection effects. In-frame beta chains were kept once TCRdb had trimmed the public reads at Q25 with fastp and called clones with MiXCR. Each record represents a unique CDR3 protein, reported with the most common genes and DNA among its rows. Clone size and V and J calls follow TCRdb, not the original study. Across this sample there are a few hundred thousand distinct CDR3 sequences, with 15% to 20% seen only once. Clones ranked in the top ten supply 12% of the sample.

The investigation overall reported the following: Compared with coincidental sharing between unrelated individuals, out-of-frame TCR alpha sequences shared between twins had an excess of sequences with low generation probability. In monozygotic twins, out-of-frame TCR alpha sharing was systematically underestimated by recombination models, although the models agreed with sharing between unrelated individuals. Because the same donors could not be followed over many years, conclusions were based on cross-sectional statistical analysis. Abundant cord blood beta clonotypes carried fewer insertions; young adult naive repertoires showed a weaker similar trend, while memory repertoires showed none. A weaker excess of twin sharing was found in beta out-of-frame sequences because the signal-to-noise ratio was lowered by fewer shared sequences. Zero-insertion analyses could be partly confounded by invariant T cells such as MAIT and iNKT, though diverse VJ usage argued against such confounding for most clonotypes.

This clonotype was seen at least ten times. Its binding antigen is unknown. The record has no base qualities; no much larger clone is one base away. This sequence uses TRBV7-8 and TRBJ2-5; the D gene is not confidently resolved. The sequencing input was naive T cells sorted from blood. According to the study, the label for this sample's cell subset or site signals: cells isolated with a human naive T-cell isolation kit. The origin of this receptor is a man in his fifties in good health. The sequenced DNA: TGTGCCAGCAGCTTATGGGGTGAGGCCCAGTACTTC. Its amino acids are CASSLWGEAQYF.